Below, one T cell receptor beta chain is given with its context. Its specificity is unknown. A library of TCRbeta sequences, prepared with unique molecular identifiers, was generated. MiXCR, applied by TCRdb to the PCR reads, yields one record per CDR3 protein. The repertoire holds hundreds of thousands of distinct CDR3 sequences, with around a sixth as singletons. Germline V CDR1 and CDR2: MNHEY, SMNVEV (reference sequence). This CDR3 contains 14 residues. V dropped 6 bases and J dropped 0 bases, with 10 bases sitting between them. This sample is drawn from a study of T-cell reconstitution after alpha-beta-depleted transplantation in children. The study's findings and limits: Reportedly, roughly two months post-transplant, alpha-beta T cells arose from several hundred expanded graft clones. The authors attributed T-cell counts and diversity one year after transplant mostly to newly produced T cells. There were some patients whose high TCRbeta diversity at day 60 came from surviving recipient T cells and thymic progenitors.

The material sequenced was PBMCs, mostly from graft donor cells, taken 360 days after TCRalphabeta/CD19-depleted stem cell transplant. The V gene is TRBV27, the J gene TRBJ2-3; D not resolved. This TCR came from a male patient aged 2 to 9 who had a stem cell transplant for acute lymphoblastic leukemia, so the T cells may come from the graft donor. CDR3 loop: CASSPTSSTDTQYF. The CDR3 nucleotides are TGTGCCAGCAGCCCTACCTCTAGCACAGATACGCAGTATTTT.